One sample yielded the 26 T cell receptor beta chains listed below, sequenced in a study of shared clonotypes between healthy human individuals. Sequenced by immunoSEQ multiplex PCR; TCRdb stores in-frame clones only, minus some. The table shows some 1.5 million clones, with around 98% occurring only once. Sample: naive CD4+ T cells sorted from blood. The subset is: CD45RA+ positively selected. All receptors come from a man aged 25-40 years in good health.

This sequence joins TRBV27 and TRBJ1-5; D unclear. Trimming stripped 1 base from V and 1 base from J, with 2 bases between. CDR1 and CDR2 (germline): MNHEY, SMNVEV (reference sequence). The CDR3 is 13 residues long. The CDR3 sequence is CASSLWSNQPQHF. CDR3 DNA: TGTGCCAGCAGTTTATGGAGCAATCAGCCCCAGCATTTT.

The chain links TRBV5-1 to TRBJ1-1; D is ambiguous. The CDR3 spans 14 residues. V was clipped by 0 bases and J by 1 base, with 7 bases between them. Germline CDR1 and CDR2: SGHRS and YFSETQ. CDR3 coding DNA: TGCGCCAGCAGCTTGGGGCAGCAGAACACTGAAGCTTTCTTT. Encoded protein: CASSLGQQNTEAFF.

This rearrangement joins TRBV25-1 to TRBJ2-1, with 11 bases lining up with TRBD2. CDR3 size: 15 residues. Germline lookup yields CDR1 MGHDK and CDR2 SYGVNS. Trimming removed 3 bases from V and 8 bases from J; junction bases left unmatched: 6. In DNA form, the CDR3 reads TGTGCCAGCAGTGAGTTTAGCGGGAGGGAGGATGAGCAGTTCTTC. This gives the protein CASSEFSGREDEQFF.

The chain joins TRBV29-1 to TRBJ2-1; 8 nucleotides agree with TRBD2. Germline-derived CDR1 and CDR2 are SQVTM and ANQGSEA. This CDR3 region has 13 residues. V lost 4 bases to trimming and J lost 9 bases; unmatched junction nucleotides: 8. In DNA form, the CDR3 reads TGCAGCGTTGTCGGGGGACTAGTTCTTGAGCAGTTCTTC. Its protein is CSVVGGLVLEQFF.

CDR3 nucleotide sequence: TGTGCCAGTAGTATAGGTTTAGCGGCATTAAGCACAGATACGCAGTATTTT. The encoded protein is CASSIGLAALSTDTQYF. This chain joins TRBV19 and TRBJ2-3, with D tentatively TRBD2 (6 bases). The CDR3 totals 17 residues. The V end was cut by 1 base, the J end by 0 bases, with 14 bases between. Germline assignment: CDR1 LNHDA and CDR2 SQIVND (reference sequence). Full variable domain (missing parts from reference TRBV19 and TRBJ2-3): DGGITQSPKYLFRKEGQNVTLSCEQNLNHDAMYWYRQDPGQGLRLIYYSQIVNDFQKGDIAEGYSVSREKKESFPLTVTSAQKNPTAFYLCASSIGLAALSTDTQYFGPGTRLTVL.

This rearrangement joins TRBV28 to TRBJ2-7, with TRBD1 identical over 10 bases. There are 15 residues in the CDR3. In germline, CDR1 is MDHEN, CDR2 SYDVKM. Trimming at V came to 5 bases and at J to 1 base, leaving 5 bases not matched to a gene. The CDR3 sequence: CASSRQGAASYEQYF. Written as DNA, the CDR3 is TGTGCCAGCAGTCGACAGGGGGCAGCGTCCTACGAGCAGTACTTC.

DNA of the CDR3: TGTGCCAGTAGTGTAATAGCGGCGACCTACAATGAGCAGTTCTTC. Protein: CASSVIAATYNEQFF. The rearrangement joins TRBV19 to TRBJ2-1; D may be TRBD2 (6 bases). The CDR3 extends over 15 amino acids. The V and J ends lost 5 bases and 2 bases respectively, with 13 bases between them. Germline lookup yields CDR1 LNHDA and CDR2 SQIVND (reference sequence).

The CDR3 region has the DNA TGTGCCAGTAGTACAGCGGGCGGGGAGCTGTTTTTT. Translating it yields CASSTAGGELFF. The genes are TRBV19 and TRBJ2-2, with TRBD2 as a possible D gene (6 bases). The germline gives CDR1 LNHDA, CDR2 SQIVND (reference sequence). The V end was cut by 4 bases, the J end by 7 bases, with 7 bases between. The CDR3 covers 12 residues. Together with reference TRBV19 and TRBJ2-2, the CDR3 gives the full variable domain: DGGITQSPKYLFRKEGQNVTLSCEQNLNHDAMYWYRQDPGQGLRLIYYSQIVNDFQKGDIAEGYSVSREKKESFPLTVTSAQKNPTAFYLCASSTAGGELFFGEGSRLTVL.

The V and J genes are TRBV14 and TRBJ2-7; D gene ambiguous. The CDR3 has 15 residues. Germline CDR1 and CDR2: SGHDN and FVKESK. The V and J ends lost 0 bases and 3 bases respectively, with 12 bases between them. CDR3 region: CASSQEFARFYEQYF. As DNA, the CDR3 is TGTGCCAGCAGCCAAGAGTTCGCTAGATTCTACGAGCAGTACTTC.

The chain links TRBV10-3 to TRBJ2-7, with a possible D match to TRBD2 (6 bases). The CDR3 runs to 13 residues. Germline V CDR1 and CDR2: ENHRY, SYGVKD. V lost 1 base and J lost 7, with 11 bases in between. Here the CDR3 reads CAISEYAGREQYF. CDR3 coding DNA: TGTGCCATCAGTGAGTATGCGGGAAGGGAGCAGTACTTC.

The DNA of the CDR3 is TGTGCCAGCAGCCAAGAGTGGAGCGGGATAAGCTCCTACAATGAGCAGTTCTTC. Protein sequence: CASSQEWSGISSYNEQFF. This chain uses TRBV14 with TRBJ2-1, with TRBD2 matching 7 bases. The junction had 8 bases not matched to a gene; V was cut back by 0 bases and J by 0 bases. The CDR3 totals 18 residues. CDR1 and CDR2 (germline): SGHDN, FVKESK.

For this clone: Other DNA sequences in this sample translate to the same CDR3. The genes are TRBV19 and TRBJ2-7; no definite D call. This CDR3 is 13 amino acids long. The germline V gene has CDR1 LNHDA and CDR2 SQIVND (reference sequence). Trimming removed 6 bases at V and 0 bases at J, with 9 bases between. CDR3 nucleotide sequence: TGTGCCAGTAGCTCGGGTAGCTCCTACGAGCAGTACTTC. It codes for CASSSGSSYEQYF.

The genes are TRBV30 and TRBJ1-2; 8 bases map to TRBD1. The CDR3 totals 14 residues. Trimming cost V 0 bases and J 4 bases; bases outside gene matches: 4. CDR1 is GTSNPN and CDR2 is SVGIG in the germline V gene (reference sequence). The CDR3: CAWSVWTGTYGYTF. CDR3 DNA sequence: TGTGCCTGGAGTGTTTGGACAGGGACCTATGGCTACACCTTC.

This chain joins TRBV7-9 and TRBJ1-3; D is unclear. V lost 3 bases, J lost 5 bases, and 8 bases lay in between. Germline V lookup: CDR1 SEHNR, CDR2 FQNEAQ (reference sequence). The CDR3 contains 13 residues. The chain's CDR3 is CASSFVQRNTIYF. The DNA of the CDR3 is TGTGCCAGCAGCTTCGTGCAGCGAAACACCATATATTTT. Using reference TRBV7-9 and TRBJ1-3 for the parts outside the CDR3, the full variable domain is DTGVSQNPRHKITKRGQNVTFRCDPISEHNRLYWYRQTLGQGPEFLTYFQNEAQLEKSRLLSDRFSAERPKGSFSTLEIQRTEQGDSAMYLCASSFVQRNTIYFGEGSWLTVV.

The chain carries TRBV2 and TRBJ2-7; unclear D gene. The CDR3 runs to 15 residues. V dropped 4 bases and J dropped 0 bases, with 13 bases sitting between them. The germline V gene encodes CDR1 SNHLY and CDR2 FYNNEI. DNA for the CDR3: TGTGCCAGCAGTGTAGAGACTTTAAGCTCCTACGAGCAGTACTTC. This encodes CASSVETLSSYEQYF.

The V gene is TRBV28, the J gene TRBJ2-1; D gene ambiguous. Trimming pared 8 bases from V and 0 bases from J, leaving 14 bases between. Germline CDR1 MDHEN, CDR2 SYDVKM. This CDR3 region has 15 residues. This CDR3 reads CASLKSPSSYNEQFF. CDR3 DNA sequence: TGTGCCAGCCTTAAGTCCCCAAGCTCCTACAATGAGCAGTTCTTC. The full variable domain, its missing parts supplied by reference TRBV28 and TRBJ2-1, is DVKVTQSSRYLVKRTGEKVFLECVQDMDHENMFWYRQDPGLGLRLIYFSYDVKMKEKGDIPEGYSVSREKKERFSLILESASTNQTSMYLCASLKSPSSYNEQFFGPGTRLTVL.

The genes are TRBV29-1 and TRBJ2-1, with 14 nucleotides matching TRBD2. CDR3 size: 13 residues. CDR1 SQVTM and CDR2 ANQGSEA come from the germline V gene. With V trimmed by 7 bases and J by 6 bases, 2 bases remained unmatched. The CDR3 loop reads CSGGLAGGNEQFF. The CDR3 nucleotides read TGCAGCGGTGGACTAGCGGGAGGCAATGAGCAGTTCTTC.

The V gene is TRBV7-3, the J gene TRBJ2-7; no clear D. Trimming cost V 5 bases and J 3 bases, with 17 bases left between them. From germline, CDR1 is SGHTA and CDR2 FQGTGA. The length of the CDR3 is 15 residues. DNA of the CDR3: TGTGCCAGCAGCCCGCAACCCGGGTTTGGCTACGAGCAGTACTTC. Amino acid sequence: CASSPQPGFGYEQYF.

This sequence joins TRBV29-1 and TRBJ2-7; 10 positions agree with TRBD2. The V and J ends lost 6 bases and 3 bases, in that order; junction bases with no gene match: 11. The germline V gene has CDR1 SQVTM and CDR2 ANQGSEA. The length of the CDR3 is 15 residues. Here the CDR3 reads CSVPSWASGSYEQYF. The CDR3 DNA sequence: TGCAGCGTCCCATCATGGGCTAGCGGGAGCTACGAGCAGTACTTC.

The CDR3 nucleotides are TGCGCCAGCAGCTTGGCAGGGGGATATAATGAAAAACTGTTTTTT. This codes for CASSLAGGYNEKLFF. The chain uses TRBV5-1 and TRBJ1-4, with 7 bases matching TRBD1. CDR1 and CDR2 from the germline V gene are SGHRS and YFSETQ. V was clipped by 0 bases and J by 4 bases; unmatched bases: 3. The CDR3 has 15 residues.

A remark on this clone: This sample also contains other DNA sequences that code for the same CDR3. The chain carries TRBV7-9 and TRBJ2-7; D is unresolved. The CDR3 length is 12 residues. V was cut by 0 bases and J by 3 bases, with 3 bases left in between. In germline, CDR1 is SEHNR, CDR2 FQNEAQ (reference sequence). The CDR3 here is CASSLANYEQYF. CDR3 sequence (DNA): TGTGCCAGCAGCTTAGCGAACTACGAGCAGTACTTC.

The chain recombines TRBV27 with TRBJ2-7, with TRBD2 identical over 12 bases. The germline V gene has CDR1 MNHEY and CDR2 SMNVEV (reference sequence). This CDR3 has 15 amino acids. The V and J ends lost 6 bases and 6 bases, in that order; junction bases with no gene match: 9. CDR3 protein: CASRTTSGRLGEQYF. The CDR3 DNA sequence: TGTGCCAGCAGAACAACTAGCGGGAGGTTGGGCGAGCAGTACTTC.

The chain employs TRBV6-1 and TRBJ2-2; D is possibly TRBD1 (6 bases). This CDR3 has 13 residues. V lost 8 bases and J 3 bases, leaving 10 bases between the germline ends. Germline assignment: CDR1 MNHNS and CDR2 SASEGT. The DNA for the CDR3 is TGTGCCAGCGGGACATTCGACACCGGGGAGCTGTTTTTT. Encoded protein: CASGTFDTGELFF.

The rearrangement joins TRBV5-1 to TRBJ1-2; D gene uncertain. V was clipped by 4 bases and J by 4 bases, with 20 bases between them. Looked up from germline, CDR1 is SGHRS and CDR2 is YFSETQ. The CDR3 has 16 residues. CDR3 DNA sequence: TGCGCCAGCAGCCAAGCCTTTAGAGGGCTAGGCTATGGCTACACCTTC. Its protein is CASSQAFRGLGYGYTF.

About this clone itself: The same CDR3 is also encoded by other DNA sequences in this sample. The J gene is TRBJ2-3, the V gene TRBV7-6; 9 bases fit TRBD2. V shed 3 bases, J shed 5 bases, and the junction held 6 bases outside the gene matches. CDR1 SGHVS and CDR2 FNYEAQ come from the germline V gene. The CDR3 sequence is 15 residues long. The CDR3 is CASSLGLAGVDTQYF. The CDR3 DNA reads as TGTGCCAGCAGCTTGGGGTTAGCGGGAGTAGATACGCAGTATTTT.

The rearrangement links TRBV7-2 to TRBJ1-2, with D possibly TRBD1 on 5 matching bases. The germline CDR1 and CDR2 sequences are SGHTA and FQGNSA. V gave up 4 bases and J gave up 4 bases, with 13 bases separating them. This CDR3 has 14 residues. CDR3 amino acids: CASSSFSGGYGYTF. CDR3 nucleotide sequence: TGTGCCAGCAGCTCTTTCTCGGGGGGCTATGGCTACACCTTC.